This is a list of T cell receptor beta chains from one sample in a study of shared clonotypes between healthy human individuals. Sequencing was performed with immunoSEQ multiplex PCR; in TCRdb, only in-frame clones are kept and a portion is missing. The data hold about 2 million clones, with about 95% observed a single time. The sequenced sample was naive CD8+ T cells sorted from blood. These receptor sequences come from a man between 18 and 35 years old in good health. Both conserved end residues are trimmed from each CDR3.

v_call	j_call	cdr3_aa
TRBV4-1	TRBJ2-7	ASSELGIHHYEQY
TRBV6-6	TRBJ2-7	ASTTQDESYEQY
TRBV21-1	TRBJ2-1	ASTPGGGTRSYNEQF
TRBV9	TRBJ2-2	ASSHFSDRGLNTGELF
TRBV27	TRBJ2-2	ASSLSGNTGELF
TRBV6-6	TRBJ2-5	ASSLSGSWETQY
TRBV27	TRBJ2-2	ASSLGHGELF
TRBV5-1	TRBJ2-5	ASSVDFNVETQY
TRBV7-3	TRBJ2-2	ASRYTGGSSGELF
TRBV4-3	TRBJ2-7	ASSHLAGGTYEQY
TRBV4-3	TRBJ2-7	ASSQVRTNPAGQY
TRBV19	TRBJ1-5	ASSVYLGQPQH
TRBV6-5	TRBJ2-7	ASSYSVGQPYYEQY
TRBV9	TRBJ2-7	ASSVGVVGLAAYEQY
TRBV10-3	TRBJ1-5	ATSEPGQPQH
TRBV27	TRBJ2-7	ASSFYFGYEQY
TRBV6-1	TRBJ2-7	ASSDLEDTYYEQY
TRBV28	TRBJ2-5	ASSPGTGEGGETQY
TRBV14	TRBJ2-1	ASSQTVSGRSEQF
TRBV7-8	TRBJ2-6	ASSGTTGANVLT
TRBV10-3	TRBJ2-5	AISVTGGETQY
TRBV9	TRBJ2-1	ASSVGAGAFNEQF
TRBV6-1	TRBJ2-1	ASSDGSWNEQF
TRBV2	TRBJ2-7	ASSDVGLHGDEQY
TRBV7-8	TRBJ2-1	ASSLGNEQF
TRBV2	TRBJ2-1	ALGHRGQDNEQF
TRBV11-2	TRBJ2-5	ASSLGNQGIETQY
TRBV4-2	TRBJ1-2	ASSQPGTEYGYT
TRBV5-4	TRBJ2-3	ASSPRTGIDTQY
TRBV15	TRBJ1-2	ATSRSVNRGGYT
TRBV5-4	TRBJ2-7	ASSLDPVGSYEQY
TRBV27	TRBJ1-6	ASSSEGVNSPLH
TRBV15	TRBJ2-1	ATSRVEFNEQF
TRBV7-2	TRBJ2-7	ASSFFWGLAGEVQY
TRBV2	TRBJ1-1	ASRKGQGYTEAF
TRBV28	TRBJ2-1	ASSTGTSGWNEQF
TRBV4-1	TRBJ1-2	ASSHPGGGDGYT
TRBV7-2	TRBJ1-3	ASSSTGSISGNTIY
TRBV19	TRBJ1-2	ASLPRDRGRYGYGYT
TRBV29-1	TRBJ2-1	SVEESTGKYNEQF
TRBV7-9	TRBJ2-7	ASSTTSGRYEQY
TRBV7-9	TRBJ1-4	ASSSDDDRGLDEKLF